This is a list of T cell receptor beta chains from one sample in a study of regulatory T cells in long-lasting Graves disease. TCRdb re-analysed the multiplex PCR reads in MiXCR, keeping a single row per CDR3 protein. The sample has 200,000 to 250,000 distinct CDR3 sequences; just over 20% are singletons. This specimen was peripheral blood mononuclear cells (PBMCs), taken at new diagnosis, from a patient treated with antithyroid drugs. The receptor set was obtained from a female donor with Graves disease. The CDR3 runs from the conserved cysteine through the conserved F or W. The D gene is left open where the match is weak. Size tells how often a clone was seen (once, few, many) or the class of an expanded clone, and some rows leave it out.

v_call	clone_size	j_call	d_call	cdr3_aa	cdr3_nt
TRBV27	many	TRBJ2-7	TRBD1	CASSLAGGRAYEQYF	TGTGCCAGCAGTTTAGCAGGGGGTAGGGCCTACGAGCAGTACTTC
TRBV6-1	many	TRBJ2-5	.	CASRGGETQYF	TGTGCCAGCAGGGGCGGGGAGACCCAGTACTTC
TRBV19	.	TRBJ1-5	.	CASSIRGDQPQHF	TGTGCCAGTAGTATCCGAGGAGATCAGCCCCAGCATTTT
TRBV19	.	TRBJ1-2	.	CASTLGRGCGYTF	TGTGCCAGTACCTTGGGCCGGGGCTGTGGCTACACCTTC
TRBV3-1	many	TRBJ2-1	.	CASSQVSQSNEQFF	TGTGCCAGCAGCCAGGTTTCACAGTCTAATGAGCAGTTCTTC
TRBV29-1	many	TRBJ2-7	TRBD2	CSVQSSGAYEQYF	TGCAGCGTCCAGTCTAGCGGAGCCTACGAGCAGTACTTC
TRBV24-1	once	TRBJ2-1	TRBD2	CATSDLTSGGDNEQFF	TGTGCCACCAGTGACCTGACTAGCGGGGGGGACAATGAGCAGTTCTTC
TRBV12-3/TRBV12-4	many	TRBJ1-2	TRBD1	CASSLLDRGGYGYTF	TGTGCCAGCAGCTTGTTGGACAGGGGTGGGTATGGCTACACCTTC
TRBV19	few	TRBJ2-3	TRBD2	CASRLAASTDTQYF	TGTGCCAGTAGACTAGCGGCGAGCACAGATACGCAGTATTTT
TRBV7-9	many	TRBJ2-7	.	CASSLSLRGEQYF	TGTGCCAGCAGCTTAAGTCTTCGCGGCGAGCAGTACTTC
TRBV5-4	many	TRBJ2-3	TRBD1	CASSLEGTGTDTQYF	TGTGCCAGCAGCTTGGAGGGGACAGGGACAGATACGCAGTATTTT
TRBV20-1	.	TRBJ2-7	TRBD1	CSATGDRSYEQYF	TGCAGTGCAACAGGGGACAGGTCCTACGAGCAGTACTTC
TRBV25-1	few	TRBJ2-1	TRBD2	CASSEYGQGGPSGNNEQFF	TGTGCCAGCAGTGAATATGGCCAGGGGGGTCCTAGCGGGAACAATGAGCAGTTCTTC
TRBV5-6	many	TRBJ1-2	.	CASSPRRGEGNYGYTF	TGTGCCAGCAGCCCCCGGCGGGGGGAAGGAAACTATGGCTACACCTTC
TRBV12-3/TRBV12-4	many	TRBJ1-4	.	CASSGTPLGEKLFF	TGTGCCAGCAGTGGGACACCCTTAGGCGAAAAACTGTTTTTT
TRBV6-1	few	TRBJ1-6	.	CASRSLQGEKNSPLHF	TGTGCCAGCAGGAGTTTACAGGGTGAAAAGAATTCACCCCTCCACTTT
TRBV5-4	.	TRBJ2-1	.	CASSLWGRASSYNEQFF	TGTGCCAGCAGCCTATGGGGCAGGGCAAGCTCCTACAATGAGCAGTTCTTC
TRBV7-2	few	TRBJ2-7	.	CASNLLLGHEQYF	TGTGCCAGCAACCTTCTCCTCGGCCACGAGCAGTACTTC
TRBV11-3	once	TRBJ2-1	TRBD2	CASSRLAADNEQFF	TGTGCCAGCAGCAGACTAGCGGCAGACAATGAGCAGTTCTTC
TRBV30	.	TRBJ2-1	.	CAWSGYGSRIF	TGTGCCTGGAGTGGATACGGATCGAGGATCTTC
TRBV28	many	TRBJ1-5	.	CASSLRVPGQPQHF	TGTGCCAGCAGTTTACGGGTCCCGGGTCAGCCCCAGCATTTT
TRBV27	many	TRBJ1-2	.	CASSLSLTGNYGYTF	TGTGCCAGCAGTTTATCCCTTACAGGGAACTATGGCTACACCTTC